What follows is one T cell receptor beta chain and its context. A sample-barcoded 5' primer and a J-beta primer mix were used in a second PCR of roughly 6 to 11 cycles. One entry per CDR3 protein, called by TCRdb with MiXCR from the 5' RACE reads. The repertoire has some 700,000 distinct CDR3 sequences, around 46% of them found once; the top ten carry 20% to 25%. This sample stems from a study of blood T cells in healthy people across ages. The CDR3 consists of 12 residues. V shed 4 bases and J shed 11 bases, with 17 bases lying between them. The germline gives CDR1 DFQATT, CDR2 SNEGSKA (reference sequence).

Material for sequencing was blood. The receptor was isolated from a woman aged 55-75 years in good health. The rearrangement joins TRBV20-1 to TRBJ2-5; D is unresolved. In nucleotides, the CDR3 is TGCAGTGCTAACCCGCTTGACAATGAGCAGTACTTC. Translating it yields CSANPLDNEQYF.